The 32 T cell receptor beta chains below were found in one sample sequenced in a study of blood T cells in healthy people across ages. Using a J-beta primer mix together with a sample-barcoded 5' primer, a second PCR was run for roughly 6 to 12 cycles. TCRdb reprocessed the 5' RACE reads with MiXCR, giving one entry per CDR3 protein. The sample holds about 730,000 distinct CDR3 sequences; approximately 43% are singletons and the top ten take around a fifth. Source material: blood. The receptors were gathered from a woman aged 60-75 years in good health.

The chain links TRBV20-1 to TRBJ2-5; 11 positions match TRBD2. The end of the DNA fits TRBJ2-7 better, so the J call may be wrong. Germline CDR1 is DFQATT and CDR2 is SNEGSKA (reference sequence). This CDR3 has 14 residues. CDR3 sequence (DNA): TGCAGTGCCTATGGGACTAGCGGATTGTACGAGCAGTACTTC. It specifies CSAYGTSGLYEQYF.

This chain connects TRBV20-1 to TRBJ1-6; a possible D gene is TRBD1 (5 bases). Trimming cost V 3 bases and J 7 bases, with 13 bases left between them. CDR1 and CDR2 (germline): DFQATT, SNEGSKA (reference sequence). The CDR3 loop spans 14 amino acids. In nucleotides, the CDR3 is TGCAGTGCTAGGCCGGCCGGGGGGAATTCACCCCTCCACTTT. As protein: CSARPAGGNSPLHF.

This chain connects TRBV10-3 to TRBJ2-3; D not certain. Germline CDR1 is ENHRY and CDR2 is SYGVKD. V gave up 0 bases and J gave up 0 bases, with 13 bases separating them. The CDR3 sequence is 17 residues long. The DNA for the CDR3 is TGTGCCATCAGTGAGTCTGTTGGGCGAACTAGCACAGATACGCAGTATTTT. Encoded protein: CAISESVGRTSTDTQYF.

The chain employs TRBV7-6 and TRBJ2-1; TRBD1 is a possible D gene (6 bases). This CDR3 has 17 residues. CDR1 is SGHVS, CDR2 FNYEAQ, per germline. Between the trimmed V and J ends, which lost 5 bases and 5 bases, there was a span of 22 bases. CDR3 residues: CASSGDKWYSANNEQFF. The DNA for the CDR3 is TGTGCCAGCAGCGGGGACAAATGGTATTCAGCAAACAATGAGCAGTTCTTC.

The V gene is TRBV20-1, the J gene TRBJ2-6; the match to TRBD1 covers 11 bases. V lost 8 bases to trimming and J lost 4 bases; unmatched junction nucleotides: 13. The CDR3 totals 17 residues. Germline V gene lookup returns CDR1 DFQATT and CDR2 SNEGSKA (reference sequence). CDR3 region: CSTRTGGPIGGANVLTF. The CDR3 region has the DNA TGCAGTACCCGGACAGGGGGCCCGATTGGAGGGGCCAACGTCCTGACTTTC.

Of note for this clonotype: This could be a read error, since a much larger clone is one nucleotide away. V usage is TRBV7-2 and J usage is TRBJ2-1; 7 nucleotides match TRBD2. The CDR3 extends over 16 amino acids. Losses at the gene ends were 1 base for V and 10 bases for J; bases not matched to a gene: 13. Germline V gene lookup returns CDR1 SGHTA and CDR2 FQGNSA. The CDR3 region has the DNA TGTGCCAGCAGCTTAGAGGCAGCGGGAAGAGTTTACGAGCAGTTCTTC. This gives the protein CASSLEAAGRVYEQFF.

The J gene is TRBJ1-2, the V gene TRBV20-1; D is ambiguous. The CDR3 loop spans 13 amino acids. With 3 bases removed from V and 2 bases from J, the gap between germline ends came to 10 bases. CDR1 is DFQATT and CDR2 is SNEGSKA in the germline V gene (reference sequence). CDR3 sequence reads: CSARAEDNYGYTF. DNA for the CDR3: TGCAGTGCTAGGGCCGAGGACAACTATGGCTACACCTTC.

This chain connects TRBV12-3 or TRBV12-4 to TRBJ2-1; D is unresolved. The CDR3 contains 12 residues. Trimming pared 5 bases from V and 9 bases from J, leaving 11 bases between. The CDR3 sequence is CASSRVPSEQFF. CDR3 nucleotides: TGTGCCAGCAGTCGTGTTCCGAGTGAGCAGTTCTTC.

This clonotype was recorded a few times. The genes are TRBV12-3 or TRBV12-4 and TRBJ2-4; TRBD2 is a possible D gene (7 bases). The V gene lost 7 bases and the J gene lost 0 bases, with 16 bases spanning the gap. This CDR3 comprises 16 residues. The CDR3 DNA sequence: TGTGCCAGCACCCTGGGGGGGCGAATAGCCAAAAACATTCAGTACTTC. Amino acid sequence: CASTLGGRIAKNIQYF.

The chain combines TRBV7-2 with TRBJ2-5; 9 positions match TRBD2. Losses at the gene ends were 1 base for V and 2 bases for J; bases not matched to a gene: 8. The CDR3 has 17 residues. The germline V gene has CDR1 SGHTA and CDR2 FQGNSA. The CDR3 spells CASSLGSGGPTQETQYF. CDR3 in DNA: TGTGCCAGCAGCTTAGGTAGCGGGGGCCCAACTCAAGAGACCCAGTACTTC.

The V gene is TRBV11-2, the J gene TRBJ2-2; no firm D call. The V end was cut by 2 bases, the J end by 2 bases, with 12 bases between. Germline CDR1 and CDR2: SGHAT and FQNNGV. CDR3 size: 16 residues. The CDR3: CASSLFNAPNTGELFF. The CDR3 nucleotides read TGTGCCAGCAGCTTATTTAATGCCCCCAACACCGGGGAGCTGTTTTTT.

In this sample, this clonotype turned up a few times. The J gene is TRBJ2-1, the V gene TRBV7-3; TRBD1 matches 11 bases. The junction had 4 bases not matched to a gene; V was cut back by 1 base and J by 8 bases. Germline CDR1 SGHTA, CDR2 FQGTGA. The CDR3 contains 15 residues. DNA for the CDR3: TGTGCCAGCAGCTTAATGGACAGGGGGCGCGATGAGCAGTTCTTC. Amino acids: CASSLMDRGRDEQFF.

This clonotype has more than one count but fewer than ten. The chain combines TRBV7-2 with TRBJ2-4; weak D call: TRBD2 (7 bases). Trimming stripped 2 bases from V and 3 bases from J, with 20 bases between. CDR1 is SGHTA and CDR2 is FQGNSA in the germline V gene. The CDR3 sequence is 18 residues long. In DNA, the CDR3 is TGTGCCAGCAGCTTATGGTTCGAGGGGGGGGAGGACAAAAACATTCAGTACTTC. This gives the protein CASSLWFEGGEDKNIQYF.

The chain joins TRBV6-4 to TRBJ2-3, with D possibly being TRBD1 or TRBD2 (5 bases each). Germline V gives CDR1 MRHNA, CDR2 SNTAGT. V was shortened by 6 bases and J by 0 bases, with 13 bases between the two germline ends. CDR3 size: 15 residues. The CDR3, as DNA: TGTGCCAGCAGCAAACAGGCGGGTAGCACAGATACGCAGTATTTT. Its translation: CASSKQAGSTDTQYF.

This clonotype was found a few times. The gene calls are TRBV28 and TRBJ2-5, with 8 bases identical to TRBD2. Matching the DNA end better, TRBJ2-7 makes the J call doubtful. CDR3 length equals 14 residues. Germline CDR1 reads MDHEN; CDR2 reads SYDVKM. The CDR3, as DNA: TGTGCCAGCAGTTTGGAACGGGAGGGGGACGAGCAGTACTTC. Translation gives CASSLEREGDEQYF.

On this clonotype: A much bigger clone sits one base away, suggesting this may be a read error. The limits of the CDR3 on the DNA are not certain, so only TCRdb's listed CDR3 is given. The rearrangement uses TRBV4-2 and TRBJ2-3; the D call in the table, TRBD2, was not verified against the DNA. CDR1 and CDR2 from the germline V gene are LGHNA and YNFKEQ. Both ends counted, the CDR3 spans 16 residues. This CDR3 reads CASSQVGSGTGTSPYF.

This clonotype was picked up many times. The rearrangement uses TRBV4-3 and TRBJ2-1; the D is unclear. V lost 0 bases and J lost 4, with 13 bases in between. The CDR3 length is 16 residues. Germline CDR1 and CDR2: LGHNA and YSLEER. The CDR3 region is CASSQEMGQTYNEQFF. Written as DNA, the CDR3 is TGCGCCAGCAGCCAAGAAATGGGCCAGACTTACAATGAGCAGTTCTTC.

In DNA form, the CDR3 reads TGTGCCGGCAATCCGGATGTAGGGGCCAACGTCCTGACTTTC. Its translation is CAGNPDVGANVLTF. The V and J genes are TRBV12-3 or TRBV12-4 and TRBJ2-6; D unclear. The V end lost 11 bases, the J end lost 4 bases, and 15 bases lay between the germline ends. This CDR3 has 14 amino acids.

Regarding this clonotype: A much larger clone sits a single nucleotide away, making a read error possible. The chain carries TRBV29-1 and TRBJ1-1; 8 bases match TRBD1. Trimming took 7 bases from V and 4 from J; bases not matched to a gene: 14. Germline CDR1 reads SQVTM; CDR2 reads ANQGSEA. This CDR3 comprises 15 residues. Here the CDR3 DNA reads TGCAGCGCTAACAGGGGGTCCGTACGGGGCACTGAAGCTTTCTTT. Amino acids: CSANRGSVRGTEAFF.

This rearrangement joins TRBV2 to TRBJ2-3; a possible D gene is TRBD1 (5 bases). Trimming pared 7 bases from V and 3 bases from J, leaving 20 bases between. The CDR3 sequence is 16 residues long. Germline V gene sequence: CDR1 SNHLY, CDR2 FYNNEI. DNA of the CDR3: TGTGCCAGCACCTACCCCGATCGTGGGGCGACAGATACGCAGTATTTT. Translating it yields CASTYPDRGATDTQYF.

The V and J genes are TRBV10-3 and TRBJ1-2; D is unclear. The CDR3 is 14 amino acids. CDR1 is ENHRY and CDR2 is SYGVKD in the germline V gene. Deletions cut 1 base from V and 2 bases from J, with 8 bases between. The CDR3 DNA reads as TGTGCCATCAGTGAGTTGGCGGGGAACTATGGCTACACCTTC. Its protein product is CAISELAGNYGYTF.

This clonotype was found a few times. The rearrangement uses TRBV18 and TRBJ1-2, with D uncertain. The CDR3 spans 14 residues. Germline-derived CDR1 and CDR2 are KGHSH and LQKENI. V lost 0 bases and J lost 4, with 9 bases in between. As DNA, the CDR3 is TGTGCCAGCTCACCACCGAGCGAGTTCTATGGCTACACCTTC. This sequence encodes CASSPPSEFYGYTF.

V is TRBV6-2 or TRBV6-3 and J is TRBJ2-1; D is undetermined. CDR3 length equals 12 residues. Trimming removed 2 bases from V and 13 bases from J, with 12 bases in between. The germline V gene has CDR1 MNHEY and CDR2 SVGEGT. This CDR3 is CASSYEYETQFF. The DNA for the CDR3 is TGTGCCAGCAGTTACGAGTATGAGACCCAGTTCTTC.

The chain's CDR3 is CASSYLPGLADRWGTDTQYF. CDR3 nucleotide sequence: TGTGCCAGCAGTTACCTCCCGGGACTAGCGGACAGGTGGGGCACAGATACGCAGTATTTT. The chain is built from TRBV6-2 or TRBV6-3 and TRBJ2-3, with 11 bases matching TRBD2. Trimming cost V 2 bases and J 1 base; bases outside gene matches: 14. From germline, CDR1 is MNHEY and CDR2 SVGEGT. The length of the CDR3 is 20 residues.

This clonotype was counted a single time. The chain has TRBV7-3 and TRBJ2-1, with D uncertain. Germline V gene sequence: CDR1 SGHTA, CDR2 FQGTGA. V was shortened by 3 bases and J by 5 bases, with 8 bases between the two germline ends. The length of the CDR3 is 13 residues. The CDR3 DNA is TGTGCCAGCAGCTTTCGTGAAAACAATGAGCAGTTCTTC. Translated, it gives CASSFRENNEQFF.

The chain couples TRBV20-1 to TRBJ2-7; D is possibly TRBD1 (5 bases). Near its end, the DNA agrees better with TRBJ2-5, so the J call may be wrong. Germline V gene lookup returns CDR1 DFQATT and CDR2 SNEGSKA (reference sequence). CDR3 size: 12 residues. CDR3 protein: CSARLREGTQYF. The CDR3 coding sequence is TGCAGTGCTAGACTCAGGGAAGGGACCCAGTACTTC.

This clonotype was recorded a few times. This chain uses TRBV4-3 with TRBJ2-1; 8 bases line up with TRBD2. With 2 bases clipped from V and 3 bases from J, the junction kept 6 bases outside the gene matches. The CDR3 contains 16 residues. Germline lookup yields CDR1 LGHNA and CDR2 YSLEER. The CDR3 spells CASSQSQGTSYNEQFF. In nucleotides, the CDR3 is TGCGCCAGCAGCCAAAGCCAAGGGACTAGCTACAATGAGCAGTTCTTC.

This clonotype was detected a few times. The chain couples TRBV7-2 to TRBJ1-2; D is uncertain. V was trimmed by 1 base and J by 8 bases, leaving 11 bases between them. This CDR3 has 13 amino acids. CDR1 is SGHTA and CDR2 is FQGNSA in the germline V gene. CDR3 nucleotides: TGTGCCAGCAGCTTAGGAGGATTGGGAGGCTACACCTTC. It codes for CASSLGGLGGYTF.

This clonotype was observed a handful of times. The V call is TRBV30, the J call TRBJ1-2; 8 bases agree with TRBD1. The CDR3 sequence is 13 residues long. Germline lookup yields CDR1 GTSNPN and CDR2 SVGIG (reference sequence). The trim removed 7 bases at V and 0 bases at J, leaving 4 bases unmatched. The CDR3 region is CAFHRGTNYGYTF. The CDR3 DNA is TGTGCCTTTCACAGGGGGACTAACTATGGCTACACCTTC.

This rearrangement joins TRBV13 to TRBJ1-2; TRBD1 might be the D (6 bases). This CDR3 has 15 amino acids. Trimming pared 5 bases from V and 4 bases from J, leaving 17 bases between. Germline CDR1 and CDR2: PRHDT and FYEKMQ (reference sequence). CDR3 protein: CASSPSREGGYGYTF. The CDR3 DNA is TGTGCCAGCAGCCCATCCCGGGAGGGGGGCTATGGCTACACCTTC. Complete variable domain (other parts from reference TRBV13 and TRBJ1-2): AAGVIQSPRHLIKEKRETATLKCYPIPRHDTVYWYQQGPGQDPQFLISFYEKMQSDKGSIPDRFSAQQFSDYHSELNMSSLELGDSALYFCASSPSREGGYGYTFGSGTRLTVV.

The CDR3 is CASSLMEQDTQYF. CDR3 nucleotides: TGTGCCAGCAGCTTAATGGAGCAAGATACGCAGTATTTT. The chain combines TRBV11-2 with TRBJ2-3; unclear D gene. Per germline, CDR1 SGHAT and CDR2 FQNNGV. The CDR3 contains 13 residues. Trimming cost V 2 bases and J 5 bases, with 8 bases left between them.

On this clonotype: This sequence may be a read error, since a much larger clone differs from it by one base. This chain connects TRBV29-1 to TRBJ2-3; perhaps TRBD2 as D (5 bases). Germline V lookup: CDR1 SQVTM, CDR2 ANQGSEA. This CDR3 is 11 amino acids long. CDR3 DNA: TGCAGCGGTGAAGAGCTAGCCACGCAGTATTTT. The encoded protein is CSGEELATQYF.